The TCR beta chain under discussion was sequenced for a study of cytomegalovirus exposure and HLA in healthy donors. On the study more broadly: A prior analysis found 117 million unique TCR beta sequences from 150 million to 200 million T cells. Overall study results and limits: Versus the roughly 670-donor mean, an Asian-associated ancestry cluster reportedly showed fewer N-insertions in a later analysis. Later analysis associated a missense DCLRE1C variant with TCR beta V- and J-gene trimming. DRB1 had the most TCR associations and HLA-C the fewest, a later analysis found, with rates varying by HLA locus.

The PCR had 60 Vbeta and 13 Jbeta primers. Here immunoSEQ multiplex PCR was the method, and the copy in TCRdb shows in-frame clones only, minus some. The sample shows roughly 120,000 clones, 70% to 80% of them seen only once. Concerning this clone itself: Its antigen is unknown.

Sequencing was performed on PBMCs. The clonotype was recovered from a woman in her forties in good health and CMV-seropositive.

CDR3 sequence (DNA): TGTGCCAGCAGTTACTGGGGGCCATCGTACGAGCAGTACTTC. Its translation: CASSYWGPSYEQYF. J is TRBJ2-5 and V is TRBV6-5, with D possibly matching TRBD1 (6 bases). Matching the DNA end better, TRBJ2-7 makes the J call doubtful. CDR1 MNHEY and CDR2 SVGAGI come from the germline V gene. CDR3 length: 14 residues.